A single sample gave rise to the 2 T cell receptor beta chains below, sequenced in a study of blood T cells in healthy people across ages. Through a sample-barcoded 5' primer and a J-beta primer mix, a second PCR was run for roughly 6 to 12 cycles. TCRdb used MiXCR to reprocess the 5' RACE reads, holding one entry per CDR3 protein. The sample lists 1,800,000 or so distinct CDR3 sequences; more than 35% were seen once. Sample: blood. Receptors were obtained from a human donor in good health.

The chain employs TRBV20-1 and TRBJ2-5, with D maybe TRBD2 (5 bases). Trimming removed 3 bases at V and 5 bases at J, with 16 bases between. Germline values: CDR1 DFQATT, CDR2 SNEGSKA (reference sequence). This CDR3 spans 14 amino acids. CDR3 region: CSARESSLSETQYF. The DNA for the CDR3 is TGCAGTGCTAGGGAGTCTAGCCTTTCGGAGACCCAGTACTTC.

This clonotype came up a few times. V and J are TRBV12-3 or TRBV12-4 and TRBJ2-7; D is unresolved. V lost 3 bases and J 0 bases, leaving 12 bases between the germline ends. The CDR3 loop spans 15 amino acids. This CDR3 reads CASSLSAASSYEQYF. In DNA form, the CDR3 reads TGTGCCAGCAGTTTGTCCGCCGCGAGCTCCTACGAGCAGTACTTC.